This T cell receptor beta chain was obtained from a study of shared clonotypes between healthy human individuals. On the study more broadly: Aged 18 to 49, the donors were a couple of women and a few men. The plates for each donor numbered three CD4 naive, three CD4 memory, two CD8 naive and one CD8 memory. Broader study findings: Sampling used blood alone; tissue repertoires probably differ. It was anticipated that sequencing depth would influence how many clonotypes donors shared.

Here immunoSEQ multiplex PCR was the method, and the copy in TCRdb shows in-frame clones only, minus some. The profile shows roughly 530,000 clones, about 96% of them singletons. In the case of this clone: Its antigen is as yet unknown.

The CDR3 covers 13 residues. Trimming pared 6 bases from V and 6 bases from J, leaving 12 bases between. Germline V CDR1 and CDR2: SNHLY, FYNNEI. The TCR was taken from a woman younger than 45 in good health. Sequencing input: naive CD4+ T cells sorted from blood. The subset: CD45RA+ positively selected. The gene calls are TRBV2 and TRBJ2-1; D unresolved. The CDR3 bases are TGTGCCAGCAGCCGAATAGTGGCCAATGAGCAGTTCTTC. Its protein is CASSRIVANEQFF. Complete variable domain (other parts from reference TRBV2 and TRBJ2-1): EPEVTQTPSHQVTQMGQEVILRCVPISNHLYFYWYRQILGQKVEFLVSFYNNEISEKSEIFDDQFSVERPDGSNFTLKIRSTKLEDSAMYFCASSRIVANEQFFGPGTRLTVL.